Shown below are 20 T cell receptor beta chains from a single sample sequenced in a study of cytomegalovirus exposure and HLA in healthy donors. In the PCR, 60 Vbeta and 13 Jbeta primers were used. Measured with immunoSEQ multiplex PCR; TCRdb has only the in-frame clones, and not every one. The table records tens of thousands of clones, under 75% of them present only once. The sequenced material came from PBMCs. The receptors were gathered from a human donor in good health.

This rearrangement joins TRBV7-6 to TRBJ1-1; no reliable D call. V dropped 4 bases and J dropped 4 bases, with 16 bases sitting between them. The CDR3 consists of 15 residues. Germline V lookup: CDR1 SGHVS, CDR2 FNYEAQ. CDR3 loop: CASSSLQTLGTEAFF. The CDR3 bases are TGTGCCAGCAGCTCCCTCCAGACTTTGGGCACTGAAGCTTTCTTT.

The rearrangement links TRBV5-1 to TRBJ1-3; maybe TRBD1 (5 bases). The V and J ends lost 3 bases and 1 base respectively, with 8 bases between them. The CDR3 is 14 amino acids. Germline CDR1 reads SGHRS; CDR2 reads YFSETQ. The CDR3: CASSSSGSGNTIYF. The DNA for the CDR3 is TGCGCCAGCAGCTCCTCAGGGTCTGGAAACACCATATATTTT. Variable domain in full (rest from reference TRBV5-1 and TRBJ1-3): KAGVTQTPRYLIKTRGQQVTLSCSPISGHRSVSWYQQTPGQGLQFLFEYFSETQRNKGNFPGRFSGRQFSNSRSEMNVSTLELGDSALYLCASSSSGSGNTIYFGEGSWLTVV.

The gene calls are TRBV5-4 and TRBJ2-2; no definite D call. V lost 4 bases and J 1 base, leaving 5 bases between the germline ends. The V gene's germline CDR1 is SGHNT and CDR2 YYREEE (reference sequence). CDR3 size: 13 residues. DNA of the CDR3: TGTGCCAGCAGCGTTAAGAACACCGGGGAGCTGTTTTTT. This translates into CASSVKNTGELFF.

The rearrangement joins TRBV10-3 to TRBJ2-5; 7 bases agree with TRBD2. Germline V gene lookup returns CDR1 ENHRY and CDR2 SYGVKD. CDR3 length: 15 amino acids. V was pared by 10 bases and J by 2 bases, with 13 bases of the junction left unmatched. Here the CDR3 DNA reads TGTGCCACCCGGGGCTCGACGGGGGGACAAGAGACCCAGTACTTC. Translating gives CATRGSTGGQETQYF.

The chain links TRBV13 to TRBJ2-1; no clear D. The V end lost 5 bases, the J end lost 7 bases, and 9 bases lay between the germline ends. Germline V CDR1 and CDR2: PRHDT, FYEKMQ (reference sequence). This CDR3 is 12 amino acids long. CDR3 loop: CASSPTRNEQFF. CDR3 bases: TGTGCCAGCAGCCCCACCCGGAATGAGCAGTTCTTC.

The chain combines TRBV6-5 with TRBJ2-7; the match to TRBD1 covers 7 bases. Germline V CDR1 and CDR2: MNHEY, SVGAGI. The J segment lost 2 bases and the V segment lost 5 bases, leaving 6 bases of the junction unmatched. This CDR3 region has 14 residues. As DNA, the CDR3 is TGTGCCAGCAGTAACCGACAGGGAGCCTACGAGCAGTACTTC. As protein: CASSNRQGAYEQYF.

The CDR3 DNA follows: TGTGCCAGCAGCTTAGGGCCTTTCTCAACTAATGAAAAACTGTTTTTT. This gives the protein CASSLGPFSTNEKLFF. This chain connects TRBV7-9 to TRBJ1-4, with D unresolved. The CDR3 has 16 amino acids. The germline V gene encodes CDR1 SEHNR and CDR2 FQNEAQ (reference sequence). The ends were cut back, 1 base at V and 0 bases at J, with 9 bases in the middle.

The V gene is TRBV5-1, the J gene TRBJ2-7; tentative D call: TRBD1 (5 bases). The CDR3 covers 16 residues. Deletions cut 2 bases from V and 0 bases from J, with 15 bases between. Germline V lookup: CDR1 SGHRS, CDR2 YFSETQ. The CDR3 sequence: CASSFAPRASSYEQYF. The CDR3 nucleotides read TGCGCCAGCAGCTTTGCCCCCAGGGCGAGCTCCTACGAGCAGTACTTC. Full variable domain (outside the CDR3, taken from reference TRBV5-1 and TRBJ2-7): KAGVTQTPRYLIKTRGQQVTLSCSPISGHRSVSWYQQTPGQGLQFLFEYFSETQRNKGNFPGRFSGRQFSNSRSEMNVSTLELGDSALYLCASSFAPRASSYEQYFGPGTRLTVT.

The J gene is TRBJ2-3, the V gene TRBV7-8; 9 nucleotides match TRBD1. Germline loops: CDR1 SGHVS, CDR2 FQNEAQ. The CDR3 sequence is 15 residues long. J lost 3 bases, V lost 5 bases, and 6 bases had no gene match. CDR3 in amino acids: CASSPQGARTDTQYF. CDR3 nucleotide sequence: TGTGCCAGCAGCCCACAGGGGGCTAGGACAGATACGCAGTATTTT.

The rearrangement uses TRBV18 and TRBJ2-3; 9 bases align to TRBD1. Losses at the gene ends were 4 bases for V and 4 bases for J; bases not matched to a gene: 9. The CDR3 contains 16 residues. Germline lookup yields CDR1 KGHSH and CDR2 LQKENI. CDR3: CASSRETGTGPDTQYF. Written as DNA, the CDR3 is TGTGCCAGCTCACGGGAGACCGGGACAGGGCCAGATACGCAGTATTTT. Based on the CDR3 plus reference TRBV18 and TRBJ2-3, the full variable domain is NAGVMQNPRHLVRRRGQEARLRCSPMKGHSHVYWYRQLPEEGLKFMVYLQKENIIDESGMPKERFSAEFPKEGPSILRIQQVVRGDSAAYFCASSRETGTGPDTQYFGPGTRLTVL.

The chain uses TRBV7-9 and TRBJ1-5, with 8 nucleotides matching TRBD1. V shed 4 bases, J shed 6 bases, and the junction held 8 bases outside the gene matches. The CDR3 runs 15 residues. CDR1 is SEHNR, CDR2 FQNEAQ, per germline (reference sequence). This CDR3 reads CASSSGTGLFQPQHF. Written as DNA, the CDR3 is TGTGCCAGCAGCTCGGGGACAGGCCTTTTTCAGCCCCAGCATTTT. Combining the CDR3 with reference TRBV7-9 and TRBJ1-5 gives the whole variable domain DTGVSQNPRHKITKRGQNVTFRCDPISEHNRLYWYRQTLGQGPEFLTYFQNEAQLEKSRLLSDRFSAERPKGSFSTLEIQRTEQGDSAMYLCASSSGTGLFQPQHFGDGTRLSIL.

The gene calls are TRBV5-1 and TRBJ2-5, with 8 bases identical to TRBD2. The CDR3 sequence is 13 residues long. With 3 bases clipped from V and 5 bases from J, the junction kept 3 bases outside the gene matches. Germline lookup yields CDR1 SGHRS and CDR2 YFSETQ. Here the CDR3 reads CASSWGLGETQYF. In nucleotides, the CDR3 is TGCGCCAGCAGCTGGGGACTAGGGGAGACCCAGTACTTC.

DNA for the CDR3: TGTGCCAGCAGTAATCCACCGGGACAGGGCCCTTACGAGCAGTACTTC. Translated, it gives CASSNPPGQGPYEQYF. This chain links TRBV27 with TRBJ2-7, with TRBD1 matching over 9 bases. In germline, CDR1 is MNHEY, CDR2 SMNVEV (reference sequence). This CDR3 comprises 16 residues. The J segment lost 4 bases and the V segment lost 5 bases, leaving 12 bases of the junction unmatched.

The V and J genes are TRBV7-3 and TRBJ2-7, with 10 nucleotides matching TRBD1. V shed 4 bases and J 6 bases; nucleotides not matched to a gene: 3. The CDR3 runs 13 residues. Germline CDR1 SGHTA, CDR2 FQGTGA. CDR3 loop: CASSSTGGGEQYF. The CDR3 DNA reads TGTGCCAGCAGCTCGACAGGGGGCGGCGAGCAGTACTTC. Together with reference TRBV7-3 and TRBJ2-7, the CDR3 gives the full variable domain: GAGVSQTPSNKVTEKGKYVELRCDPISGHTALYWYRQSLGQGPEFLIYFQGTGAADDSGLPNDRFFAVRPEGSVSTLKIQRTERGDSAVYLCASSSTGGGEQYFGPGTRLTVT.

The chain recombines TRBV11-2 with TRBJ1-6; no clear D. The CDR3 runs to 15 residues. Looked up from germline, CDR1 is SGHAT and CDR2 is FQNNGV. V was clipped by 0 bases and J by 7 bases, with 10 bases between them. Here the CDR3 DNA reads TGTGCCAGCAGCTTAGAGGACGCGGGGAATTCACCCCTCCACTTT. Its translation is CASSLEDAGNSPLHF. Full variable domain (remainder filled in from reference TRBV11-2 and TRBJ1-6): EAGVAQSPRYKIIEKRQSVAFWCNPISGHATLYWYQQILGQGPKLLIQFQNNGVVDDSQLPKDRFSAERLKGVDSTLKIQPAKLEDSAVYLCASSLEDAGNSPLHFGNGTRLTVT.

The rearrangement uses TRBV19 and TRBJ2-2; 9 bases are a match to TRBD1. The V gene end was trimmed by 4 bases and the J gene end by 7 bases; junction bases not matched to a gene: 4. CDR1 is LNHDA, CDR2 SQIVND, per germline (reference sequence). This CDR3 spans 14 amino acids. CDR3 loop: CASSKGQGLGELFF. As DNA, the CDR3 is TGTGCCAGTAGTAAGGGACAGGGTCTCGGGGAGCTGTTTTTT.

The sample holds a few counts of this clone. This chain uses TRBV5-6 with TRBJ2-6; no clear D gene. Trimming cost V 1 base and J 2 bases, with 10 bases left between them. CDR1 and CDR2 (germline): SGHDT, YYEEEE. The CDR3 length is 16 residues. The CDR3 loop is CASSLWSRPGANVLTF. The CDR3 region has the DNA TGTGCCAGCAGCTTGTGGTCCAGGCCTGGGGCCAACGTCCTGACTTTC. Drawing the rest from reference TRBV5-6 and TRBJ2-6, the complete variable domain is DAGVTQSPTHLIKTRGQQVTLRCSPKSGHDTVSWYQQALGQGPQFIFQYYEEEERQRGNFPDRFSGHQFPNYSSELNVNALLLGDSALYLCASSLWSRPGANVLTFGAGSRLTVL.

The rearrangement uses TRBV5-6 and TRBJ2-7; 7 bases match TRBD1. The CDR3 spans 14 residues. The germline V gene encodes CDR1 SGHDT and CDR2 YYEEEE. The V and J ends lost 0 bases and 1 base, in that order; junction bases with no gene match: 1. As DNA, the CDR3 is TGTGCCAGCAGCTTGGGCAGGGGGTCCTACGAGCAGTACTTC. Its translation is CASSLGRGSYEQYF.

This clone was seen only a few times. The chain is built from TRBV18 and TRBJ2-5, with TRBD1 matching over 9 bases. The DNA end is a closer match to TRBJ2-7, so the J assignment may be wrong. The CDR3 is made up of 16 amino acids. The germline gives CDR1 KGHSH, CDR2 LQKENI. The CDR3 nucleotides read TGTGCCAGCTCACCACCGGGACAGGGCTCTCCCTACGAGCAGTACTTC. Protein: CASSPPGQGSPYEQYF.

The chain carries TRBV11-3 and TRBJ2-1, with D perhaps TRBD2 (7 bases). This CDR3 region has 15 residues. Trimming removed 3 bases at V and 3 bases at J, with 12 bases between. Germline V gene data show CDR1 as SGHNT and CDR2 as YENEEA. The CDR3 nucleotides are TGTGCCAGCAGCTTTCGAGGGGGGGACTACAATGAGCAGTTCTTC. Protein: CASSFRGGDYNEQFF. The variable domain in full, with the rest retrieved from reference TRBV11-3 and TRBJ2-1, is EAGVVQSPRYKIIEKKQPVAFWCNPISGHNTLYWYLQNLGQGPELLIRYENEEAVDDSQLPKDRFSAERLKGVDSTLKIQPAELGDSAVYLCASSFRGGDYNEQFFGPGTRLTVL.